This entry is about one TCR beta chain. Antigen specificity is unknown. Looked up from germline, CDR1 is SNHLY and CDR2 is FYNNEI. V gave up 5 bases and J gave up 1 base, with 14 bases separating them. This CDR3 has 15 residues. This record belongs to a study of cytotoxic CD8 clonotypes in ibrutinib-treated CLL. The wider study: Included were 11 to 12 relapsed/refractory and roughly 15 treatment-naive patients, of whom around 17 were IGHV unmutated. Response specimens were obtained following a median treatment duration of about 12 months, with a range of 6 to 36.

General observations from the study: Clonality went up at ibrutinib response and then declined back toward baseline at progression. Patients had baseline clonality above age-matched healthy donors, and this clonality moved with circulating CD8+ T-cell counts.

The method was immunoSEQ multiplex PCR; TCRdb's version includes in-frame clones alone and lacks a portion of them. The sample has roughly 220,000 clones; about 75% are singletons. The sample here was PBMCs, taken after 12 months of ibrutinib treatment. The J gene is TRBJ2-5, the V gene TRBV2; D perhaps matches TRBD2 (5 bases). The sequence derives from a human donor with chronic lymphocytic leukemia. The CDR3 sequence: CASSSHSGIQETQYF. The CDR3 DNA is TGTGCCAGCAGTAGTCATTCGGGGATCCAAGAGACCCAGTACTTC.